The 15 T cell receptor beta chains listed next were all sequenced from one sample in a study of T cells after yellow fever vaccination. TCRdb recomputed calls from the 5' RACE reads with MiXCR, one row per CDR3 protein. The repertoire holds 500,000 to 650,000 distinct CDR3 sequences, with 10% to 15% as singletons. The input for sequencing was PBMCs, taken on the day of the yellow fever booster vaccination. Receptors originate from a man aged 25-45 years who received the YFV17D yellow fever vaccine.

This clonotype was observed at least ten times. The rearrangement joins TRBV11-2 to TRBJ2-3, with a possible D match to TRBD2 (8 bases). This CDR3 region has 15 residues. V dropped 5 bases and J dropped 6 bases, with 18 bases sitting between them. CDR1 and CDR2 (germline): SGHAT, FQNNGV. The CDR3 DNA follows: TGTGCCAGCAGCCCCGGGAGGGGGCTGGTTGATACGCAGTATTTT. Protein product: CASSPGRGLVDTQYF.

This clonotype was recorded a few times. CDR3 DNA: TGTGCCAGCAGCTTGTCGGGACAGGTCACCGCCGAGCAGTACTTC. Protein: CASSLSGQVTAEQYF. The J gene is TRBJ2-7, the V gene TRBV5-6; TRBD1 matches at 8 bases. The V gene end was trimmed by 1 base and the J gene end by 6 bases; junction bases not matched to a gene: 9. Germline CDR1 is SGHDT and CDR2 is YYEEEE. The CDR3 totals 15 residues.

This clonotype has a handful of counts. V gene TRBV7-8 combines with J gene TRBJ2-1; 7 positions match TRBD2. The CDR3 covers 16 residues. The germline V gene encodes CDR1 SGHVS and CDR2 FQNEAQ. Trimming took 3 bases from V and 3 from J; bases not matched to a gene: 8. The CDR3 DNA reads as TGTGCCAGCAGCTTTCAAGCGGGGACGATCTACAATGAGCAGTTCTTC. Translating gives CASSFQAGTIYNEQFF.

J is TRBJ2-1 and V is TRBV4-2; 9 bases match TRBD2. V shed 0 bases, J shed 10 bases, and the junction held 10 bases outside the gene matches. Germline V CDR1 and CDR2: LGHNA, YNFKEQ. This CDR3 region has 16 residues. Here the CDR3 DNA reads TGTGCCAGCAGCCAAGATTTGGGAGCGGGAGGACGAGAGCAGTTCTTC. Encoded protein: CASSQDLGAGGREQFF.

This clonotype has a handful of counts. V gene TRBV29-1 combines with J gene TRBJ1-1; 7 bases fit TRBD1. The CDR3 has 13 residues. Trimming removed 5 bases from V and 1 base from J; junction bases left unmatched: 4. Germline CDR1 is SQVTM and CDR2 is ANQGSEA. CDR3 in DNA: TGCAGCGTTCTGGACAGGACGAACACTGAAGCTTTCTTT. Its protein is CSVLDRTNTEAFF.

This clonotype was counted between two and nine times. The rearrangement joins TRBV7-9 to TRBJ2-1; 8 bases map to TRBD2. The germline gives CDR1 SEHNR, CDR2 FQNEAQ (reference sequence). The junction had 4 bases not matched to a gene; V was cut back by 7 bases and J by 2 bases. CDR3 length: 14 residues. The CDR3 sequence: CASTTGLAYNEQFF. The DNA of the CDR3 is TGTGCCAGCACCACGGGACTAGCCTACAATGAGCAGTTCTTC.

This clonotype was detected only a few times. V usage is TRBV5-4 and J usage is TRBJ2-5; TRBD2 aligns across 7 bases. The germline gives CDR1 SGHNT, CDR2 YYREEE (reference sequence). The CDR3 has 15 amino acids. Losses at the gene ends were 4 bases for V and 5 bases for J; bases not matched to a gene: 11. CDR3 region: CASSPGSGEGETQYF. CDR3 sequence (DNA): TGTGCCAGCAGCCCCGGATCCGGGGAGGGGGAGACCCAGTACTTC.

The chain is built from TRBV20-1 and TRBJ2-1, with 7 positions matching TRBD2. The germline CDR1 and CDR2 sequences are DFQATT and SNEGSKA (reference sequence). J was trimmed by 2 bases and V by 1 base; bases with no gene match: 8. This CDR3 region has 16 residues. The CDR3 DNA sequence: TGCAGTGCTAGAGTCGGAGCGGGGACCCCCTACAATGAGCAGTTCTTC. It specifies CSARVGAGTPYNEQFF.

The chain is built from TRBV7-3 and TRBJ1-2, with unresolved D. Looked up from germline, CDR1 is SGHTA and CDR2 is FQGTGA. The CDR3 is 15 residues long. V shed 2 bases and J shed 0 bases, with 10 bases lying between them. In DNA form, the CDR3 reads TGTGCCAGCAGCTTAGAACGAGGTTCTAACTATGGCTACACCTTC. It is translated as CASSLERGSNYGYTF.

This clonotype occurred a few times. Written as DNA, the CDR3 is TGTGCCAGCAGCCGCTGGACTTCTAGCACAGATACGCAGTATTTT. Translating gives CASSRWTSSTDTQYF. V gene TRBV11-2 combines with J gene TRBJ2-3, with D possibly being TRBD2 (5 bases). Germline assignment: CDR1 SGHAT and CDR2 FQNNGV. The CDR3 covers 15 residues. With 5 bases removed from V and 0 bases from J, the gap between germline ends came to 12 bases.

This clonotype was seen more than once but under ten times. The chain employs TRBV28 and TRBJ2-6; TRBD2 matches 8 bases. The CDR3 is 18 amino acids. Germline trimming cut 7 bases from V and 0 bases from J; bases unmatched to any gene: 11. Germline loops: CDR1 MDHEN, CDR2 SYDVKM. CDR3 residues: CASTGGAGGNSGANVLTF. CDR3 nucleotide sequence: TGTGCCAGCACTGGGGGGGCGGGAGGAAACTCTGGGGCCAACGTCCTGACTTTC.

This sequence joins TRBV19 and TRBJ2-2, with D unclear. This CDR3 region has 16 residues. The germline CDR1 and CDR2 sequences are LNHDA and SQIVND (reference sequence). The V end was cut by 7 bases, the J end by 6 bases, with 21 bases between. CDR3 in amino acids: CASIQAAGSRSGELFF. CDR3 DNA sequence: TGTGCCAGTATTCAGGCGGCAGGTTCACGTTCCGGGGAGCTGTTTTTT. The full variable domain, rest sourced from reference TRBV19 and TRBJ2-2, is DGGITQSPKYLFRKEGQNVTLSCEQNLNHDAMYWYRQDPGQGLRLIYYSQIVNDFQKGDIAEGYSVSREKKESFPLTVTSAQKNPTAFYLCASIQAAGSRSGELFFGEGSRLTVL.

This chain links TRBV4-3 with TRBJ2-7, with a possible D match to TRBD1 (6 bases). Trimming shortened V by 4 bases and J by 4 bases, and 17 bases separated the two germline ends. The CDR3 is 15 amino acids. Germline assignment: CDR1 LGHNA and CDR2 YSLEER. The CDR3 DNA is TGCGCCAGCAGCCTAGGAAGGGGGAGCACTTACGAGCAGTACTTC. Its protein product is CASSLGRGSTYEQYF.

This clonotype was found a few times. This rearrangement joins TRBV7-9 to TRBJ1-5; tentative D call: TRBD1 (6 bases). CDR3 length: 13 residues. V lost 1 base and J 7 bases, leaving 8 bases between the germline ends. Per the germline V gene, CDR1 is SEHNR and CDR2 is FQNEAQ (reference sequence). Here the CDR3 reads CASSLERGQPQHF. CDR3 DNA sequence: TGTGCCAGCAGCTTAGAAAGGGGGCAGCCCCAGCATTTT. Combining the CDR3 with reference TRBV7-9 and TRBJ1-5 gives the whole variable domain DTGVSQNPRHKITKRGQNVTFRCDPISEHNRLYWYRQTLGQGPEFLTYFQNEAQLEKSRLLSDRFSAERPKGSFSTLEIQRTEQGDSAMYLCASSLERGQPQHFGDGTRLSIL.

This clonotype occurred a few times. The J gene is TRBJ2-3, the V gene TRBV5-1, with D unresolved. V gave up 0 bases and J gave up 2 bases, with 10 bases separating them. The germline V gene has CDR1 SGHRS and CDR2 YFSETQ. CDR3 length equals 15 residues. CDR3 sequence: CASSLAMGNTDTQYF. The CDR3 DNA is TGCGCCAGCAGCTTGGCCATGGGCAACACAGATACGCAGTATTTT.